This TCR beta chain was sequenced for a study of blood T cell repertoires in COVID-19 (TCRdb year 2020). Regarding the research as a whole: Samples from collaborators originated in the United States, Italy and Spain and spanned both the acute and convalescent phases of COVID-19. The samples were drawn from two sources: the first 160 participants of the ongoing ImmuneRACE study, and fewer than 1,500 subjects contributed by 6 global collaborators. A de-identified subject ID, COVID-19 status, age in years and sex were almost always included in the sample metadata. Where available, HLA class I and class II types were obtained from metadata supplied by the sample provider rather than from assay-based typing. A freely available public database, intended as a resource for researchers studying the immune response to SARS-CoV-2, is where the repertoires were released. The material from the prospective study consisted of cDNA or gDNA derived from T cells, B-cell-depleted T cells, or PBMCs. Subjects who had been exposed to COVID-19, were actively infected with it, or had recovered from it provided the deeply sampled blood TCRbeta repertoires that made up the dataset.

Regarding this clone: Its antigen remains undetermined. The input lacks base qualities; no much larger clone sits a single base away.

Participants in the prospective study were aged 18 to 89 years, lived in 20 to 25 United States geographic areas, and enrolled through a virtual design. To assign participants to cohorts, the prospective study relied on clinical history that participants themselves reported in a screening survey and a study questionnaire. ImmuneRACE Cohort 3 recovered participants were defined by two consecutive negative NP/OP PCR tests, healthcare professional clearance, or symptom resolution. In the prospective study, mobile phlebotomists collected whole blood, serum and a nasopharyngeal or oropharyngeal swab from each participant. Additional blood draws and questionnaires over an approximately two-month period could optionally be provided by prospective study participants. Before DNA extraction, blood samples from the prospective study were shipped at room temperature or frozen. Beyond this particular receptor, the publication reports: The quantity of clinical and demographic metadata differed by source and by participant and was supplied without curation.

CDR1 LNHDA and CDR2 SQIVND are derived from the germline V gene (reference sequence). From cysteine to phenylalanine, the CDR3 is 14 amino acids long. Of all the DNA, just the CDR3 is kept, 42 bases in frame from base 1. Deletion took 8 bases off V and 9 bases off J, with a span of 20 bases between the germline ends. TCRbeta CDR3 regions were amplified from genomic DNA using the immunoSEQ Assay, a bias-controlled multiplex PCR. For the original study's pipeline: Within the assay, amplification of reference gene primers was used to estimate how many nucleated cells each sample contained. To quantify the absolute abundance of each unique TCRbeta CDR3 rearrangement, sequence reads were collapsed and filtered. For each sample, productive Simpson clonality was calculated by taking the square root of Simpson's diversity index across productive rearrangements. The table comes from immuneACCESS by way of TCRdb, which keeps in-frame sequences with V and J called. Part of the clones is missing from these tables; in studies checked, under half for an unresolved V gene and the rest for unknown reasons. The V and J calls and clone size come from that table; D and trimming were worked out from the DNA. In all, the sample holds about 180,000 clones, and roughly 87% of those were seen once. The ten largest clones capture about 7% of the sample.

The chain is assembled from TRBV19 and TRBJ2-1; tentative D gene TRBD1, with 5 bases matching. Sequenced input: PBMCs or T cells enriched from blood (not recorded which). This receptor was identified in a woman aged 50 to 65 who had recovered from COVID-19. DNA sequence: TGTGCCAGTTGGGGCAGGGTTTCTAATACTGAGCAGTTCTTC. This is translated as CASWGRVSNTEQFF.